This T cell receptor beta chain was found in a study of human T cells and chemical hapten exposure (dated by TCRdb to the early 2020s). As for the study more broadly: For sensitization, 2% DPC in acetone was applied to a 2 cm by 2 cm area of upper inner arm skin. Throughout the approximately 23-week study period, patients were also given weekly therapeutic DPC doses on the scalp. Patch testing was done on the upper back using Finn chambers containing 0.01% DPC, and results were scored after 6 days according to International Contact Dermatitis Research Group standards. The mostly female patient cohort included alopecia areata with under or over 50% scalp involvement, alopecia totalis and alopecia universalis. The libraries were sequenced as a pool, and the TCR yield per sample differed mostly because of small variations in library volumes within the pool. This study followed changes in the peripheral blood TCR repertoire in vivo during primary and secondary sensitization of alopecia patients to the hapten diphenylcyclopropenone (DPC). Blood samples were taken from patients before sensitization (week 0) and at 2, 6 and about 24 weeks after DPC sensitization. Blood for TCR sequencing was provided by twenty-nine alopecia patients at one to four time points (pre-sensitization, 2, 6 and 24 weeks). Results and caveats for the whole study, not just this receptor: No change with DPC sensitization was found in the number of TCRs above 1 in 1000 frequency, and no evidence of global repertoire structure alterations was found. Patch test score was positively correlated with the number of PT1 expanded TCRs, with significance at thresholds 8, 16 and 32 but not at 4. Repeated subsampling changed both the strength of the expansion versus patch-test correlation and the threshold at which the correlation became significant. Because all patients had alopecia, a presumed autoimmune disease, the immune response of the patients might differ from that of healthy individuals. Compared with pre-sensitization or healthy control sets, expanded TCRs formed significantly more large CDR3 similarity clusters, which is consistent with antigen-driven responses.

V was cut back by 4 bases and J by 6 bases, leaving a gap of 22 bases between them. The CDR3 goes from the cysteine to the phenylalanine over 16 residues. The DNA shown is the 48-base CDR3, in frame from base 1. CDR1 and CDR2, per the germline V gene, are SGHAT and FQNNGV. Libraries were prepared through RACE. The sample was run on a NextSeq 500. During library preparation, unique molecular identifiers were attached to individual cDNA molecules so that TCRs could be counted in a quantitative, reproducible way. Each blood RNA sample was used to sequence both TCR alpha and TCR beta chains. In the source study's methods: A median of about 89,000 TCRs per sample was observed, with a range of 23,224 to 690,600. V, J and CDR3 annotation of the TCR reads was carried out using the Decombinator software suite. To make PS versus PT1 abundance plots, every sample was subsampled to the same number of TCRs (28,000). TCRs were defined as expanded if absent before sensitization and observed at least eight times at the 2-week time point. The raw public reads went through TCRdb reprocessing: fastp at Q25, MiXCR clone calling, in-frame beta chains kept. A single entry per CDR3 protein holds the most common genes and DNA from its merged rows. For this entry, the V and J calls and clone size follow TCRdb and not the study's own pipeline. Recorded for this sample are around 190,000 distinct CDR3 sequences; approximately 20% of them occurred a single time. The ten top clones hold 6% to 8% of the sample.

The time point tag for this specimen amounts to: patch test 1, 2 weeks after DPC sensitization. The sample's treatment or condition label, in plain terms: therapeutic diphenylcyclopropenone sensitization with weekly scalp DPC. At each patch-test visit, blood was drawn before the patch test was applied. To be eligible, patients had to be aged 18 to 70, diagnosed with alopecia and judged suitable for DPC therapy, while pregnant patients were excluded. Total RNA was isolated from unfractionated whole blood collected in Tempus Blood RNA tubes. In this sample, this clonotype turned up a few times. This clone's antigen is unknown. No much larger clone is present one base from it, and per-base qualities are unavailable.

The TCR originated in a woman aged 50 to 60 with alopecia areata. Some clones in this sample may be carry-over from other donors' samples. The receptor chain draws on TRBV11-2 and TRBJ2-7; TRBD1 is perhaps the D gene, given 6 matching bases. The sample here was whole blood, taken in connection with sensitization to the hapten diphenylcyclopropenone (DPC). DNA sequence: TGTGCCAGCAGCTCATTGACAGGCCGCAGGCTCCCCGAGCAGTACTTC. It translates as CASSSLTGRRLPEQYF.